The source of this T cell receptor beta chain is a study of cytomegalovirus exposure and HLA in healthy donors. Healthy people donating bone marrow made up the donors. In regard to this clone: Its antigen is still unknown.

CDR3 length: 11 residues. Germline CDR1 and CDR2: MNHEY and SVGAGI. Trimming at V came to 7 bases and at J to 4 bases, leaving 1 base not matched to a gene. Whole-study findings and limits: Most TCR beta V segments were productive about 90% or about 30% of the time in an earlier analysis. Several of the most significant clusters appeared linked to common viral pathogens, based on a later analysis.

Both 60 Vbeta primers and 13 Jbeta primers went into the PCR. As handled by the study authors: Among the unique TCR beta chains that a later analysis counted, about 84 million in all, roughly 9.9 million were shared. TCRdb's copy holds only in-frame clones and misses some; the assay was immunoSEQ multiplex PCR. The D gene and trimming were derived from the DNA, and the V and J assignments and clone size from that table. The sample shows about 150,000 clones, more than 75% of them seen only once. The genes are TRBV6-5 and TRBJ2-7; TRBD2 matches 7 bases. The receptor was isolated from a woman aged 18-29 years in good health and CMV-seronegative. The sequenced material came from PBMCs. The CDR3 region is CASTGGYEQYF. The CDR3 nucleotides read TGTGCCAGCACGGGAGGATACGAGCAGTACTTC.